This entry lists 8 T cell receptor beta chains sequenced from one sample in a study of T cells in localized non-small cell lung cancer. Sequenced by immunoSEQ multiplex PCR; TCRdb stores in-frame clones only, minus some. The repertoire holds approximately 16,000 clones, with about 85% as singletons. This specimen was peripheral blood, taken before any cancer treatment. These TCRs come from a female donor over 55 with stage I squamous cell lung carcinoma.

This chain links TRBV28 with TRBJ2-7; weak D call: TRBD2 (6 bases). Trimming pared 5 bases from V and 1 base from J, leaving 12 bases between. The CDR3 loop spans 14 amino acids. Germline CDR1 reads MDHEN; CDR2 reads SYDVKM. CDR3 protein: CASSGGAESYEQYF. For the CDR3, the DNA is TGTGCCAGCAGTGGAGGGGCCGAATCCTACGAGCAGTACTTC.

This clone was observed a single time. The chain employs TRBV28 and TRBJ1-2; possible D gene TRBD1, 5 bases. Germline CDR1 is MDHEN and CDR2 is SYDVKM. The V gene lost 3 bases and the J gene lost 5 bases, with 13 bases spanning the gap. The CDR3 runs to 14 residues. The CDR3 protein is CASSFNPREYGYTF. CDR3 coding DNA: TGTGCCAGCAGTTTCAACCCCAGGGAGTATGGCTACACCTTC.

This chain connects TRBV6-6 to TRBJ1-6; D is uncertain. Germline loops: CDR1 MNHNY, CDR2 SVGAGI (reference sequence). Trimming stripped 2 bases from V and 6 bases from J, with 11 bases between. There are 15 residues in the CDR3. In DNA form, the CDR3 reads TGTGCCAGCAGTTACGATGGGTCGGTTAATTCACCCCTCCACTTT. Residues: CASSYDGSVNSPLHF.

This chain uses TRBV5-1 with TRBJ1-1; D is possibly TRBD1 (6 bases). Germline V lookup: CDR1 SGHRS, CDR2 YFSETQ. V gave up 5 bases and J gave up 4 bases, with 15 bases separating them. The CDR3 spans 14 residues. CDR3: CASSLTGQTTEAFF. CDR3 bases: TGCGCCAGCAGTCTTACAGGGCAGACCACTGAAGCTTTCTTT.

V gene TRBV30 combines with J gene TRBJ1-4; D not certain. The CDR3 is 11 amino acids. Germline V CDR1 and CDR2: GTSNPN, SVGIG (reference sequence). Trimming shortened V by 2 bases and J by 8 bases, and 6 bases separated the two germline ends. The CDR3 coding sequence is TGTGCCTGGAGTATCAGGGAAAAACTGTTTTTT. Protein sequence: CAWSIREKLFF.

The chain uses TRBV28 and TRBJ2-7; TRBD1 or TRBD2 may be the D gene (5 bases each). The ends were cut back, 3 bases at V and 2 bases at J, with 17 bases in the middle. CDR1 and CDR2 (germline): MDHEN, SYDVKM. The CDR3 extends over 16 amino acids. The CDR3 protein is CASSLGRWAVPYEQYF. CDR3 in DNA: TGTGCCAGCAGTTTGGGACGTTGGGCAGTTCCCTACGAGCAGTACTTC.

This clone was counted between two and nine times. The chain uses TRBV7-2 and TRBJ1-4; a weak D match, TRBD1 (5 bases). V was trimmed by 1 base and J by 10 bases, leaving 16 bases between them. The CDR3 extends over 15 amino acids. The V gene's germline CDR1 is SGHTA and CDR2 FQGNSA. The CDR3 region has the DNA TGTGCCAGCAGCTTAGAGGGAGGGACCCTAGGAAAACTGTTTTTT. It specifies CASSLEGGTLGKLFF.

The CDR3 DNA is TGTGCCAGCAGCTTATGGGCTAGCATCCTGGGTAATGAGCAGTTCTTC. Protein product: CASSLWASILGNEQFF. The rearrangement links TRBV7-2 to TRBJ2-1, with D tentatively TRBD2 (5 bases). The CDR3 spans 16 residues. Trimming removed 2 bases from V and 7 bases from J, with 18 bases in between. Germline lookup yields CDR1 SGHTA and CDR2 FQGNSA.